This TCR beta chain was sequenced during a study of cytomegalovirus exposure and HLA in healthy donors. Study-level points and caveats: According to a later analysis, most TCR beta chains associated with CMV appeared HLA-restricted.

PCR primers comprised 60 Vbeta and 13 Jbeta primers. Clones were sequenced by immunoSEQ multiplex PCR, and TCRdb holds only the in-frame ones, with some missing. Among around 150,000 clones listed, roughly 68% were seen once. In germline, CDR1 is MDHEN, CDR2 SYDVKM. This CDR3 contains 16 residues. The J segment lost 8 bases and the V segment lost 3 bases, leaving 13 bases of the junction unmatched. Turning to this clone: Its target is unknown.

The gene calls are TRBV28 and TRBJ1-2, with TRBD1 identical over 9 bases. The sample comprised PBMCs. This clonotype was obtained from a man aged 25-45 years in good health and CMV-seropositive. Here the CDR3 reads CASSFPGQGDRRGYTF. CDR3 DNA sequence: TGTGCCAGCAGTTTCCCGGGACAGGGAGACCGGAGAGGCTACACCTTC.